The sequence of this TCR beta chain was determined in a study of blood T cell repertoires in COVID-19. Looking at the study overall: Specimens from acute and convalescent COVID-19 originated in the United States, Italy and Spain. Nucleic acid was either cDNA or gDNA, and it came from T cells, B-cell-depleted T cells, or PBMCs.

Authors' analysis steps: Nucleated cell number was recorded as an estimate derived from reference gene primer amplification. Method: immunoSEQ multiplex PCR; TCRdb's copy keeps in-frame clones and lacks some. D and trimming were read from the DNA, whereas the V and J calls and clone size are those reported in that table. Of 100,000 to 150,000 clones listed, 83% were seen once; the top ten hold 5.5% to 6%. This CDR3 has 13 residues. CDR1 LNHDA and CDR2 SQIVND come from the germline V gene (reference sequence). V lost 5 bases and J lost 6; bases outside the gene matches: 3. The sequenced sample was peripheral blood. This sequence originates from an elderly man with active or convalescent COVID-19. The V gene is TRBV19, the J gene TRBJ1-5, with TRBD1 identical over 8 bases. The CDR3 DNA reads TGTGCCAGTAGTCAGGGGGCGGCTCAGCCCCAGCATTTT. This sequence encodes CASSQGAAQPQHF.